This record covers a single T cell receptor beta chain. Its target is not known. The data originate from a study of Ad26.COV2.S vaccination and SARS-CoV-2 variants. Study at large: Once, or twice with 56 days between doses, Ad26.COV2.S was given intramuscularly. The study, taken as a whole, reports: Measures of TCR breadth and depth may have fallen short of total T cell responses. Recipients of either vaccine or placebo displayed similar breadth of non-spike TCRs.

Described treatment: 19 received Ad26.COV2.S at low or high dose, single or two shots; several received placebo; per-sample allocation not given. Day 63 after the first injection of vaccine or placebo was the sampling time. What was given as vaccine was an Ad26 vector encoding Wuhan-strain SARS-CoV-2 spike. Trimming took off 5 bases at V and 2 bases at J, with 24 bases between the two ends. CDR1 and CDR2 (germline): LNHNV, YYDKDF (reference sequence). This CDR3 region has 18 residues. Sequenced by immunoSEQ multiplex PCR; TCRdb stores in-frame clones only, minus some. The table shows around 450,000 clones, with about 90% occurring only once.

The sample in question was peripheral blood, obtained in a trial of Ad26.COV2.S vaccine versus placebo. This receptor was taken from a person aged 18-65 years who received the Ad26.COV2.S COVID-19 vaccine or a placebo. The rearrangement uses TRBV15 and TRBJ1-1; maybe TRBD1 (5 bases). CDR3 loop: CATSPPRGREVVNTEAFF. The CDR3 DNA is TGTGCCACCAGCCCACCACGAGGCAGGGAGGTGGTTAACACTGAAGCTTTCTTT.